The 29 T cell receptor beta chains below come from one sample, sequenced in a study of CD8+ T cells in alopecia areata. cDNA serving as the sequencing template came from extracted, reverse transcribed RNA. Method: immunoSEQ multiplex PCR; TCRdb's copy keeps in-frame clones and lacks some. Of roughly 170,000 clones in the sample, about 60% were seen once. The sample consisted of CD4+ T cells sorted from blood, taken at week 0. The receptor set was obtained from a human donor with alopecia areata.

In this sample, this clone turned up a few times. The V gene is TRBV29-1, the J gene TRBJ1-5; D ambiguous. CDR1 is SQVTM and CDR2 is ANQGSEA in the germline V gene. The CDR3 sequence is 13 residues long. The germline V and J ends were trimmed by 6 bases and 1 base, with 10 bases remaining between them. CDR3 sequence (DNA): TGCAGCGTCGCGAAGGAAAGCAATCAGCCCCAGCATTTT. Amino acid sequence: CSVAKESNQPQHF.

This chain links TRBV9 with TRBJ2-1, with 14 positions matching TRBD2. The CDR3 is made up of 17 amino acids. Germline trimming cut 2 bases from V and 9 bases from J; bases unmatched to any gene: 10. Germline assignment: CDR1 SGDLS and CDR2 YYNGEE. The CDR3 sequence is CASSVRRGTSGGSEQFF. The DNA of the CDR3 is TGTGCCAGCAGCGTCCGCCGGGGGACTAGCGGGGGTTCTGAGCAGTTCTTC.

V gene TRBV5-1 combines with J gene TRBJ2-3, with D perhaps matching TRBD1 or TRBD2 (5 bases each). Germline-derived CDR1 and CDR2 are SGHRS and YFSETQ. CDR3 length: 14 amino acids. V was trimmed by 7 bases and J by 5 bases, leaving 17 bases between them. The CDR3 spells CASRPQGRGDTQYF. CDR3 coding DNA: TGCGCCAGCCGCCCGCAGGGTCGGGGAGATACGCAGTATTTT.

The chain carries TRBV29-1 and TRBJ2-1; D gene ambiguous. There are 14 residues in the CDR3. Looked up from germline, CDR1 is SQVTM and CDR2 is ANQGSEA. Trimming shortened V by 7 bases and J by 0 bases, and 13 bases separated the two germline ends. The CDR3 sequence is CSGTGTSSYNEQFF. In DNA, the CDR3 is TGCAGCGGTACGGGTACCAGCTCCTACAATGAGCAGTTCTTC.

The table lists this clone with a few counts. The chain has TRBV29-1 and TRBJ1-2; D is undetermined. This CDR3 is built from 12 residues. Germline CDR1 SQVTM, CDR2 ANQGSEA. V was shortened by 6 bases and J by 4 bases, with 12 bases between the two germline ends. DNA for the CDR3: TGCAGCGTCCCGATTAGACCCTATGGCTACACCTTC. It specifies CSVPIRPYGYTF.

This rearrangement joins TRBV6-5 to TRBJ2-5; maybe TRBD1 (6 bases). This CDR3 has 16 residues. Germline V gene data show CDR1 as MNHEY and CDR2 as SVGAGI. Trimming removed 0 bases from V and 5 bases from J, with 16 bases in between. The DNA of the CDR3 is TGTGCCAGCAGTTACTCCCGGGACACGCCATCTGAGACCCAGTACTTC. Amino acid sequence: CASSYSRDTPSETQYF.

The V call is TRBV5-4, the J call TRBJ2-1, with TRBD1 identical over 8 bases. Unmatched junction bases numbered 1, after V lost 4 bases and J lost 7 bases. The germline gives CDR1 SGHNT, CDR2 YYREEE (reference sequence). The CDR3 is made up of 12 amino acids. The CDR3 spells CASSHRGNEQFF. DNA for the CDR3: TGTGCCAGCAGCCACAGGGGGAATGAGCAGTTCTTC.

The rearrangement links TRBV6-5 to TRBJ1-2; 7 bases map to TRBD1. The CDR3 has 13 residues. Germline values: CDR1 MNHEY, CDR2 SVGAGI. V shed 1 base and J 8 bases; nucleotides not matched to a gene: 4. The CDR3 DNA follows: TGTGCCAGCAGTTACTTACAGGGGATCGGCTACACCTTC. Its translation: CASSYLQGIGYTF.

The chain carries TRBV5-1 and TRBJ2-7; D is perhaps TRBD1 (5 bases). There are 15 residues in the CDR3. Germline CDR1 is SGHRS and CDR2 is YFSETQ. Trimming cost V 0 bases and J 1 base, with 11 bases left between them. CDR3 region: CASSLEGAKSYEQYF. For the CDR3, the DNA is TGCGCCAGCAGCTTGGAAGGGGCTAAGTCCTACGAGCAGTACTTC.

This clone has just one count. The V call is TRBV19, the J call TRBJ1-5; D not resolved. Germline V gene data show CDR1 as LNHDA and CDR2 as SQIVND (reference sequence). V dropped 6 bases and J dropped 6 bases, with 18 bases sitting between them. The length of the CDR3 is 15 residues. The CDR3 bases are TGTGCCAGTAGGACTAACAAGGCATCCCGTCAGCCCCAGCATTTT. Residues: CASRTNKASRQPQHF.

The chain carries TRBV5-1 and TRBJ2-1; no firm D call. V was pared by 5 bases and J by 1 base, with 10 bases between. This CDR3 spans 14 amino acids. Germline-derived CDR1 and CDR2 are SGHRS and YFSETQ. The CDR3 loop is CASRIGSSYNEQFF. In DNA form, the CDR3 reads TGCGCCAGCAGGATTGGAAGTTCCTACAATGAGCAGTTCTTC.

The chain employs TRBV5-1 and TRBJ2-5; D call uncertain. Germline CDR1 and CDR2: SGHRS and YFSETQ. Deletions cut 3 bases from V and 5 bases from J, with 14 bases between. The CDR3 covers 14 residues. The CDR3 protein is CASSSGRTGETQYF. CDR3 in DNA: TGCGCCAGCAGCTCGGGTAGGACCGGGGAGACCCAGTACTTC.

V usage is TRBV5-1 and J usage is TRBJ2-1; 10 bases are shared with TRBD2. The trim removed 0 bases at V and 4 bases at J, leaving 4 bases unmatched. The CDR3 is 16 amino acids. Germline CDR1 and CDR2: SGHRS and YFSETQ. CDR3 in amino acids: CASSLVGTSVYNEQFF. CDR3 sequence (DNA): TGCGCCAGCAGCTTGGTTGGGACTAGCGTTTACAATGAGCAGTTCTTC.

This clone was seen a few times. The chain employs TRBV10-3 and TRBJ2-7; maybe TRBD2 (5 bases). Germline CDR1 reads ENHRY; CDR2 reads SYGVKD. The CDR3 length is 12 residues. The V end was cut by 5 bases, the J end by 6 bases, with 11 bases between. The CDR3 nucleotides are TGTGCCATCAGTCGGACTGCCATCGAGCAGTACTTC. Translating gives CAISRTAIEQYF.

The chain uses TRBV27 and TRBJ2-7; possibly TRBD2 for D (6 bases). Looked up from germline, CDR1 is MNHEY and CDR2 is SMNVEV (reference sequence). CDR3 length: 13 amino acids. Trimming cost V 2 bases and J 4 bases, with 9 bases left between them. The CDR3 DNA sequence: TGTGCCAGCAGTTTACAGGGAGGTTACGAGCAGTACTTC. The encoded protein is CASSLQGGYEQYF.

This chain joins TRBV29-1 and TRBJ1-2, with D unclear. Trimming removed 3 bases at V and 2 bases at J, with 10 bases between. Germline CDR1 reads SQVTM; CDR2 reads ANQGSEA. The CDR3 covers 13 residues. This CDR3 reads CSVDRATNYGYTF. CDR3 DNA: TGCAGCGTTGATAGGGCCACCAACTATGGCTACACCTTC.

J is TRBJ1-2 and V is TRBV6-5; a possible D gene is TRBD1 (6 bases). This CDR3 is 13 amino acids long. V was shortened by 5 bases and J by 4 bases, with 11 bases between the two germline ends. The germline gives CDR1 MNHEY, CDR2 SVGAGI. The CDR3 DNA sequence: TGTGCCAGCAGTCGGGGGGCTGGCTATGGCTACACCTTC. Its translation is CASSRGAGYGYTF.

The gene calls are TRBV15 and TRBJ2-3; TRBD2 is a possible D gene (6 bases). V was cut by 3 bases and J by 11 bases, with 12 bases left in between. The CDR3 totals 12 residues. Germline assignment: CDR1 LNHNV and CDR2 YYDKDF (reference sequence). The CDR3 reads CATSRRGGEQYF. The CDR3, as DNA: TGTGCCACCAGCAGGCGGGGTGGGGAGCAGTATTTT.

The chain recombines TRBV18 with TRBJ1-2; D ambiguous. The V end lost 1 base, the J end lost 2 bases, and 5 bases lay between the germline ends. CDR1 and CDR2 (germline): KGHSH, LQKENI. This CDR3 has 13 amino acids. The CDR3 nucleotides read TGTGCCAGCTCACCACAGGCCAACTATGGCTACACCTTC. It encodes CASSPQANYGYTF.

This clone was counted once. The chain joins TRBV5-1 to TRBJ2-7; a weak D match, TRBD1 (6 bases). This CDR3 region has 15 residues. With 0 bases removed from V and 0 bases from J, the gap between germline ends came to 10 bases. Germline CDR1 SGHRS, CDR2 YFSETQ. The DNA of the CDR3 is TGCGCCAGCAGCTTGGGCCACAGGGACTCCTACGAGCAGTACTTC. It yields the protein CASSLGHRDSYEQYF.

V usage is TRBV4-2 and J usage is TRBJ2-7; weak D call: TRBD1 (5 bases). Trimming removed 0 bases from V and 3 bases from J, with 9 bases in between. Germline-derived CDR1 and CDR2 are LGHNA and YNFKEQ. The CDR3 runs 14 residues. CDR3 DNA: TGTGCCAGCAGCCAAGAAGGGGCGGACTACGAGCAGTACTTC. It encodes CASSQEGADYEQYF.

This chain joins TRBV19 and TRBJ1-5, with D possibly matching TRBD1 (6 bases). The CDR3 length is 15 residues. Trimming removed 5 bases from V and 4 bases from J, with 15 bases in between. CDR1 is LNHDA, CDR2 SQIVND, per germline (reference sequence). CDR3 in amino acids: CASSGQGRGNQPQHF. The CDR3 region has the DNA TGTGCCAGTAGTGGTCAGGGGAGAGGGAATCAGCCCCAGCATTTT.

In this sample, this clone turned up a few times. Other DNA sequences in this specimen translate into the identical CDR3. This rearrangement joins TRBV29-1 to TRBJ2-2, with 7 bases matching TRBD1. Germline CDR1 reads SQVTM; CDR2 reads ANQGSEA. The CDR3 loop spans 13 amino acids. Trimming cost V 4 bases and J 6 bases; bases outside gene matches: 5. The CDR3 nucleotides read TGCAGCGTTGGGGAAGGGGGCTCCGGGGAGCTGTTTTTT. Encoded protein: CSVGEGGSGELFF.

This clone was detected only a few times. The chain carries TRBV6-5 and TRBJ2-3, with D possibly TRBD2 on 7 matching bases. CDR3 length equals 14 residues. Trimming pared 6 bases from V and 5 bases from J, leaving 15 bases between. Germline values: CDR1 MNHEY, CDR2 SVGAGI. Here the CDR3 DNA reads TGTGCCAGCAGCACGCGGGGGCGTAGAGATACGCAGTATTTT. This encodes CASSTRGRRDTQYF.

J is TRBJ2-1 and V is TRBV9; D gene uncertain. Germline-derived CDR1 and CDR2 are SGDLS and YYNGEE. Trimming stripped 0 bases from V and 8 bases from J, with 6 bases between. There are 12 residues in the CDR3. CDR3 region: CASSVATDEQFF. The CDR3 DNA is TGTGCCAGCAGCGTAGCTACTGATGAGCAGTTCTTC.

The sample holds one count of this clone. V gene TRBV30 combines with J gene TRBJ2-1; 12 nucleotides align to TRBD2. The CDR3 is made up of 17 amino acids. Germline V CDR1 and CDR2: GTSNPN, SVGIG (reference sequence). Trimming removed 3 bases from V and 3 bases from J; junction bases left unmatched: 9. The CDR3: CAWRALAGGPSYNEQFF. CDR3 bases: TGTGCCTGGAGAGCTCTAGCGGGGGGGCCAAGCTACAATGAGCAGTTCTTC.

The chain couples TRBV9 to TRBJ2-7; 13 nucleotides match TRBD2. Germline CDR1 reads SGDLS; CDR2 reads YYNGEE. CDR3 length: 15 residues. The trim removed 4 bases at V and 2 bases at J, leaving 3 bases unmatched. CDR3: CASSRGTSGAYEQYF. The CDR3 bases are TGTGCCAGCAGCAGAGGGACTAGCGGGGCCTACGAGCAGTACTTC.

This clone is a singleton in its sample. J is TRBJ1-1 and V is TRBV30; 7 bases align to TRBD1. Germline CDR1 GTSNPN, CDR2 SVGIG (reference sequence). V lost 2 bases to trimming and J lost 3 bases; unmatched junction nucleotides: 3. The CDR3 spans 13 residues. The CDR3 sequence: CAWSSGGYTEAFF. In DNA form, the CDR3 reads TGTGCCTGGAGTTCAGGGGGGTACACTGAAGCTTTCTTT.

The chain employs TRBV30 and TRBJ1-5, with D maybe TRBD1 (6 bases). The V end lost 2 bases, the J end lost 4 bases, and 9 bases lay between the germline ends. Germline lookup yields CDR1 GTSNPN and CDR2 SVGIG (reference sequence). The CDR3 covers 13 residues. CDR3 loop: CAWSQDSNQPQHF. CDR3 sequence (DNA): TGTGCCTGGAGTCAGGACAGTAATCAGCCCCAGCATTTT. Combining the CDR3 with reference TRBV30 and TRBJ1-5 gives the whole variable domain SQTIHQWPATLVQPVGSPLSLECTVEGTSNPNLYWYRQAAGRGLQLLFYSVGIGQISSEVPQNLSASRPQDRQFILSSKKLLLSDSGFYLCAWSQDSNQPQHFGDGTRLSIL.